This T cell receptor beta chain was recovered during a study of blood T cell repertoires in COVID-19. About the research overall: Whether acute or convalescent, the COVID-19 samples came from the United States, Italy and Spain.

V was trimmed by 3 bases and J by 5 bases, leaving 16 bases between them. The germline V gene encodes CDR1 MDHEN and CDR2 SYDVKM. CDR3 length: 15 residues. Researchers sorted participants into cohorts using their self-reported clinical history. Data came from immunoSEQ multiplex PCR; TCRdb stores just in-frame clones and leaves some out. The sample includes a few hundred thousand clones, 75% to 85% of them seen just once. Sequencing was done on a sample of PBMCs or T cells enriched from blood (not recorded which). The sequence was obtained from a woman aged 40-49 years with acute COVID-19. The chain employs TRBV28 and TRBJ2-5, with D possibly matching TRBD2 (6 bases). This chain's CDR3 is CASSFSVGGGETQYF. The CDR3 coding sequence is TGTGCCAGCAGTTTTTCGGTGGGTGGGGGGGAGACCCAGTACTTC.